This T cell receptor beta chain was sequenced for a study of pediatric ulcerative colitis (dated by TCRdb to about 2019). About the investigation overall: Of the ulcerative colitis patients, several had pancolitis and two had left-sided colitis, and histology in every patient was consistent with ulcerative colitis. The Pediatric Ulcerative Colitis Activity Index classified a couple of patients as having mild disease, several as having moderate disease and three as having acute severe colitis. From 9 or 10 newly diagnosed, treatment-naive pediatric ulcerative colitis patients and a few non-IBD control children, paired blood and rectal samples were collected.

As encoded in the germline V gene, CDR1 is SGHAT while CDR2 is FQNNGV. The junction shows trimming of 6 bases on V and 5 bases on J, plus 20 bases between the germline ends. Including the terminal cysteine and phenylalanine, the CDR3 comprises 16 residues. Only the CDR3 DNA stays, 48 bases, in frame from base 1. In the case of this clone: Its antigen is still unknown. No base quality information exists; no much larger clone differs at one position.

Results and caveats for the whole study, not just this receptor: A couple of rectal CDR3 clonotypes were detected in all ulcerative colitis patients and were not detected in any of the controls. Repertoires were derived from total lymphocyte DNA, so rare subsets such as regulatory T cells may have patterns not reflected. For technical reasons, blood samples from a couple of patients gave substantially fewer templates, and these samples were excluded from the blood-rectal overlap analysis. Compared with controls, ulcerative colitis patients showed significantly higher autologous blood-rectal clonal overlap, a finding that suggests increased T cell trafficking to inflamed tissue. Features of the rectal repertoire distinguished controls, mild-moderate colitis patients and acute severe colitis patients, and in acute severe colitis rectal diversity was lower because of clonal expansions. Only a handful of individuals were included in the healthy control group, which was small.

No immunosuppressive medication had been given to the ulcerative colitis patients before the diagnostic colonoscopy. Blood was sampled at the same time as the colonoscopy. The Wizard kit (Promega) was used to extract genomic DNA from the blood and intestinal samples. Through the immunoSEQ TRB Survey service, multiplex V and J primers were used to amplify rearranged CDR3 beta regions from genomic DNA. To keep sequencing depth the same across samples, survey-level depth of up to 500,000 reads per sample was applied. Libraries were purified, pooled and sequenced on Illumina technology. The paper's data handling went like this. Productive clonality, sample overlap, pairwise scatters, CDR3 beta length, V/D/J gene usage and productiveness were assessed with immunoSEQ online tools. Calculated diversity was the number of unique rearrangements divided by total templates times 100; Shannon and Simpson indices were also computed. Principal component analysis used the R prcomp function and ggbiplot package on Z-score normalized data. Morisita's index was used to quantify the clonal overlap between blood and rectum within each subject. TCRdb took over this immuneACCESS table, retaining in-frame rearrangements with V and J assigned. Such tables are incomplete; in checked studies, under half of the missing clones stem from an unresolved V gene, and the remainder is unexplained. V and J calls and clone size come straight from that table; D and trimming were deduced from the DNA. The sample data list 60,000 or so clones, and 77% of these were observed just once. Around 5.3% of the sample belongs to the ten largest clones.

The sequence came from a boy between 10 and 17 years old with moderate ulcerative colitis. This chain is built from TRBV11-2 and TRBJ1-5; TRBD1 is possibly the D segment (6 matching bases). Sequenced sample: blood. The bases read TGTGCCAGCAGTCGCAATACAGGGAGGGACCATCAGCCCCAGCATTTT. The encoded protein is CASSRNTGRDHQPQHF.